A selection of T cell receptor beta chains follows, all from one sample in a study of T cells after yellow fever vaccination. TCRdb recomputed calls from the 5' RACE reads with MiXCR, one row per CDR3 protein. The table has tens of thousands of distinct CDR3 sequences, around 7.1% seen once. The material sequenced was CD8+ T cells sorted from PBMCs, taken approximately 11 days after the first yellow fever vaccination. The receptors derive from a man aged 18 to 35 who received the YFV17D yellow fever vaccine. The conserved cysteine and the conserved F or W are not part of the CDR3 here. Each record gives: V gene, J gene, CDR3 protein.

TRBV29-1	TRBJ1-1	SVRRGDTEAF
TRBV7-9	TRBJ2-3	ASSSGQGVRRTDTQY
TRBV4-3	TRBJ2-4	ASSQDETVAKNIQY
TRBV3-1	TRBJ2-1	ASSQYSDEQF
TRBV6-5	TRBJ2-1	ASSYVGLAIHEQF
TRBV7-9	TRBJ2-1	ASSPSGRGVSYNEQF
TRBV7-2	TRBJ2-1	ASSVHAGGREQF
TRBV2	TRBJ2-5	ASSDRGRVFETQY
TRBV10-3	TRBJ2-6	AIRGQGTGANVLT
TRBV9	TRBJ1-6	ASSAEGLNSPLH
TRBV6-1	TRBJ2-5	ASSEWGAYQETQY
TRBV6-5	TRBJ2-2	ASRSTTNTGELF
TRBV10-1	TRBJ2-7	AMPPGLDSVNYEQY
TRBV7-3	TRBJ1-1	ASSSTGGRGTEAF
TRBV3-1	TRBJ2-2	ASSQLAGGRTGELF
TRBV4-3	TRBJ2-7	ASSPRQGGSYEQY
TRBV3-1	TRBJ2-7	ASSQDAGRYEQY
TRBV20-1	TRBJ2-5	SARPENQETQY
TRBV28	TRBJ2-5	ASSLSTGLRETQY
TRBV6-6	TRBJ1-2	ASTLGVSSGYT
TRBV7-9	TRBJ1-4	ASSFPRLGSNEKLF
TRBV7-9	TRBJ1-2	ASSFTGTAYGYT
TRBV6-2/TRBV6-3	TRBJ2-7	ASSKGPEQY
TRBV19	TRBJ1-1	ASSTVIYTEAF
TRBV11-2	TRBJ2-1	ASSLDRGVSYNEQF
TRBV7-3	TRBJ2-1	ASRSSGEFNEQF
TRBV7-9	TRBJ1-4	ASSLPDSREKLF
TRBV5-1	TRBJ2-3	ASSGGLVRDTQY
TRBV5-1	TRBJ2-1	ASSLNRGRLAGGNEQF
TRBV2	TRBJ2-4	ASSAVFLAKNIQY
TRBV4-1	TRBJ1-1	ASSQGPLRQGNTEAF
TRBV6-5	TRBJ2-3	ASSSTGADTDTQY
TRBV2	TRBJ1-2	ASSERAGEGYGYT
TRBV5-1	TRBJ1-3	ASSPNRGLGNTIY
TRBV7-9	TRBJ2-1	ASSLAGYRGPHNEQF
TRBV11-2	TRBJ2-1	ASSSASDPWGNEQF
TRBV27	TRBJ2-3	ASRTGQGTDTQY
TRBV4-3	TRBJ2-1	ASSQESGRAGLGSYNEQF
TRBV5-1	TRBJ2-3	ASSLRSGSSTDTQY
TRBV5-1	TRBJ2-3	ASTGEDTQY
TRBV7-8	TRBJ2-1	ASSSQGAFYNEQF
TRBV12-3/TRBV12-4	TRBJ2-1	ASSPSTGLHEQF
TRBV6-2/TRBV6-3	TRBJ2-7	AASGGTYEQY
TRBV24-1	TRBJ2-1	ATSGSGGRIGHEQF
TRBV7-9	TRBJ2-1	ASSLKWQGQF
TRBV20-1	TRBJ1-3	SARDFRSPRSPSGNTIY
TRBV20-1	TRBJ2-1	SASTPTYNEQF
TRBV7-2	TRBJ1-5	ASSWGVAGRRNQPQH
TRBV21-1	TRBJ1-2	ASSPRSAANYGYT
TRBV11-2	TRBJ1-2	ASSPPGQGYGYT